The source of this T cell receptor beta chain is a study of blood T cells in healthy people across ages. Study-level results: Long-lived donors exceeded aged donors in naive CD4+ cells and diversity. Naive T cell percentage strongly correlated with TCR beta diversity.

A sample-barcoded 5' primer and a J-beta primer mix were used in a second PCR of about 7 to 12 cycles. The study obtained at least 3 million CDR3-containing paired-end reads from every sample. Each CDR3 protein is one row after TCRdb ran MiXCR on the 5' RACE reads. Seen here are approximately 2,000,000 distinct CDR3 sequences, about 39% observed once, and the top ten hold 20% to 25%. As to this clonotype: The antigen is undetermined.

The V and J ends lost 1 base and 1 base respectively, with 8 bases between them. Germline CDR1 reads DFQATT; CDR2 reads SNEGSKA (reference sequence). This CDR3 is 13 amino acids long. Sample: blood. This sequence originates from a human donor in good health. The chain couples TRBV20-1 to TRBJ2-7, with D uncertain. The CDR3 DNA reads as TGCAGTGCTAGAGTTTTAGGGTCCTACGAGCAGTACTTC. Translating it yields CSARVLGSYEQYF.